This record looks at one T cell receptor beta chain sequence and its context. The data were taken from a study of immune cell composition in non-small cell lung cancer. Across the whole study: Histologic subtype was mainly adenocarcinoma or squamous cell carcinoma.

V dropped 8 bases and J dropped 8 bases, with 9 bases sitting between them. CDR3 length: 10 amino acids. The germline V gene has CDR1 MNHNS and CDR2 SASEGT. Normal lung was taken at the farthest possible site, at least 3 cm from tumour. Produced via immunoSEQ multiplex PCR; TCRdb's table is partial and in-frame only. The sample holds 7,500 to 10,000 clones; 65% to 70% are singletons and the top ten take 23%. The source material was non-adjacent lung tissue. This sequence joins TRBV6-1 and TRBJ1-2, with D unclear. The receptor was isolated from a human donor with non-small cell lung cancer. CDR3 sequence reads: CASADWGYTF. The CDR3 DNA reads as TGTGCCAGCGCGGACTGGGGCTACACCTTC.